This T cell receptor beta chain was captured by sequencing in a study of beta chain features in type 1 diabetes. cDNA synthesis used the whole RNA isolate, giving expressed TCRB sequences. Data came from immunoSEQ multiplex PCR; TCRdb stores just in-frame clones and leaves some out. The table lists around 13,000 clones, 46% of them singletons. The CDR3 totals 15 residues. Germline V lookup: CDR1 SGHVS, CDR2 FNYEAQ. The trim removed 4 bases at V and 6 bases at J, leaving 9 bases unmatched. The chain couples TRBV7-6 to TRBJ1-5; 7 bases map to TRBD1. The TCR originated in a man between 18 and 35 years old in good health. The sequenced sample was stem cell memory CD4+ T cells from blood. CDR3 DNA sequence: TGTGCCAGCAGCTCCGGAGGGGGCACAGGTCAGCCCCAGCATTTT. This sequence encodes CASSSGGGTGQPQHF. The full variable domain, rest sourced from reference TRBV7-6 and TRBJ1-5, is GAGVSQSPRYKVTKRGQDVALRCDPISGHVSLYWYRQALGQGPEFLTYFNYEAQQDKSGLPNDRFSAERPEGSISTLTIQRTEQRDSAMYRCASSSGGGTGQPQHFGDGTRLSIL.